This T cell receptor (beta chain) emerged from a study of T cell repertoires in cytomegalovirus infection. Study-level results: Summed frequency of shared TCR beta families picked out CMV carriers who also had the relevant HLA.

One entry per CDR3 protein results from TCRdb running MiXCR on the reads. The table includes about 98,000 distinct CDR3 sequences, 16% detected once. Points on this clonotype: The antigen is unknown.

Per the germline V gene, CDR1 is SGHRS and CDR2 is YFSETQ. The CDR3 loop spans 15 amino acids. Trimming left V 0 bases short and J 3 bases short, with 10 bases between. The sequencing input was PBMCs. The chain combines TRBV5-1 with TRBJ1-5, with D perhaps TRBD1 (6 bases). This clonotype originated in a human donor in good health (CMV status not recorded). Some clones in this sample may be carry-over from other donors' samples. CDR3 amino acids: CASSLAGATNQPQHF. The CDR3 nucleotides read TGCGCCAGCAGCTTGGCAGGGGCCACCAATCAGCCCCAGCATTTT. The full variable domain, rest sourced from reference TRBV5-1 and TRBJ1-5, is KAGVTQTPRYLIKTRGQQVTLSCSPISGHRSVSWYQQTPGQGLQFLFEYFSETQRNKGNFPGRFSGRQFSNSRSEMNVSTLELGDSALYLCASSLAGATNQPQHFGDGTRLSIL.